The text below deals with one TCR beta chain. TCRdb reprocessed the PCR reads with MiXCR, giving one entry per CDR3 protein. This repertoire shows around 37,000 distinct CDR3 sequences, about 35% found once; its top ten account for 5.8%. Time point in this sample: late sampling 161 to 241 days after vaccination in three convalescent patients. The sample belongs to a study of vaccination and CD4 T cells after COVID-19. Study in general: Between diagnosis and the drawing of post-COVID samples lay a median around 110 days (range 35 to 161).

Trimming pared 1 base from V and 0 bases from J, leaving 13 bases between. This CDR3 has 16 residues. Germline V gene data show CDR1 as LNHDA and CDR2 as SQIVND (reference sequence). Sequenced here: CD4+ T cells from blood, sampled about 7 months after SARS-CoV-2 vaccination. The rearrangement joins TRBV19 to TRBJ2-7, with a tentative D call TRBD2 (6 bases). The receptor was derived from a human donor who had recovered from COVID-19. The CDR3 sequence is CASSIGGLGISYEQYF. The CDR3 DNA follows: TGTGCCAGTAGTATAGGGGGACTGGGAATCTCCTACGAGCAGTACTTC.